This T cell receptor (beta chain) is from a study of Ad26.COV2.S vaccination and SARS-CoV-2 variants. Regarding the study as a whole: Measurement of non-spike TCR breadth gave similar results in vaccine and placebo recipients. CD8+ and CD4+ T cells specific for spike reportedly responded with substantial breadth after vaccination. Overall T cell responses may have been underestimated by the analyses of TCR breadth and depth.

As regards this clone: What it recognizes is unknown.

Here immunoSEQ multiplex PCR was the method, and the copy in TCRdb shows in-frame clones only, minus some. The sample lists 150,000 to 200,000 clones, around nine tenths occurring once. The germline CDR1 and CDR2 sequences are LGHNT and FRNRAP. The CDR3 is 15 residues long. V lost 0 bases and J lost 6, with 12 bases in between. This sequence joins TRBV12-5 and TRBJ2-1; perhaps TRBD2 as D (5 bases). This receptor was obtained from a human donor who had recovered from COVID-19. The starting material was peripheral blood, obtained after recovery from COVID-19. CDR3 sequence reads: CASGLVVSGGNEQFF. The CDR3 DNA sequence: TGTGCTAGTGGTTTGGTAGTATCAGGAGGCAATGAGCAGTTCTTC. Using reference TRBV12-5 and TRBJ2-1 for the parts outside the CDR3, the full variable domain is DARVTQTPRHKVTEMGQEVTMRCQPILGHNTVFWYRQTMMQGLELLAYFRNRAPLDDSGMPKDRFSAEMPDATLATLKIQPSEPRDSAVYFCASGLVVSGGNEQFFGPGTRLTVL.